Below, 21 T cell receptor beta chains from the same sample are listed, as sequenced in a study of cytomegalovirus exposure and HLA in healthy donors. PCR involved 60 Vbeta and 13 Jbeta primers. Profiling relied on immunoSEQ multiplex PCR, and the TCRdb table lists in-frame clones only, not all of them. The sample has 95,000 to 120,000 clones, 65% to 85% seen once; the top ten hold approximately 5%. The specimen sequenced was PBMCs. These receptors came from a woman under 40 in good health and CMV-seropositive.

The V call is TRBV18, the J call TRBJ1-2; the D gene is possibly TRBD1 (5 bases). This CDR3 has 14 residues. Trimming removed 2 bases at V and 6 bases at J, with 13 bases between. The germline gives CDR1 KGHSH, CDR2 LQKENI. The CDR3 sequence: CASSPEGVINGYTF. The CDR3 DNA is TGTGCCAGCTCACCAGAAGGGGTGATAAATGGCTACACCTTC.

The chain joins TRBV5-5 to TRBJ2-5; TRBD2 matches 12 bases. CDR3 length: 15 amino acids. CDR1 and CDR2 (germline): SGHKS, YYEKEE (reference sequence). J lost 5 bases, V lost 0 bases, and 2 bases had no gene match. This CDR3 is CASSLGLAGAETQYF. CDR3 nucleotides: TGTGCCAGCAGCTTGGGACTAGCGGGGGCGGAGACCCAGTACTTC.

CDR3 coding DNA: TGTGCCAGCAGCCTGACCTTGATCCTAGCGGGAGGCACCTACAATGAGCAGTTCTTC. This sequence encodes CASSLTLILAGGTYNEQFF. This chain links TRBV7-9 with TRBJ2-1, with 11 bases lining up with TRBD2. The germline CDR1 and CDR2 sequences are SEHNR and FQNEAQ (reference sequence). Germline trimming cut 5 bases from V and 2 bases from J; bases unmatched to any gene: 14. CDR3 length: 19 residues.

The chain combines TRBV30 with TRBJ2-3, with D possibly being TRBD2 (6 bases). Germline V gene lookup returns CDR1 GTSNPN and CDR2 SVGIG (reference sequence). The ends were cut back, 2 bases at V and 0 bases at J, with 12 bases in the middle. The CDR3 sequence is 15 residues long. CDR3 in amino acids: CAWSPLAFSTDTQYF. Here the CDR3 DNA reads TGTGCCTGGAGTCCTCTAGCGTTTAGCACAGATACGCAGTATTTT.

This chain joins TRBV5-4 and TRBJ2-5; D remains ambiguous. Germline CDR1 and CDR2: SGHNT and YYREEE (reference sequence). Trimming took off 0 bases at V and 3 bases at J, with 6 bases between the two ends. CDR3 length: 13 residues. CDR3 nucleotides: TGTGCCAGCAGCTTGGTGGCAGAAGAGACCCAGTACTTC. Its protein is CASSLVAEETQYF.

This clone was recorded only once. Written as DNA, the CDR3 is TGTGCCAGCAGCCAAGATAGGACTAGCGGGAGGTTTTTAGATGAGCAGTTCTTC. It specifies CASSQDRTSGRFLDEQFF. The chain uses TRBV14 and TRBJ2-1; 14 positions agree with TRBD2. This CDR3 has 18 residues. J was trimmed by 8 bases and V by 0 bases; bases with no gene match: 9. Germline V gives CDR1 SGHDN, CDR2 FVKESK.

This sequence joins TRBV5-1 and TRBJ1-3, with D tentatively TRBD1 (6 bases). In germline, CDR1 is SGHRS, CDR2 YFSETQ. The V end was cut by 0 bases, the J end by 4 bases, with 17 bases between. This CDR3 contains 17 residues. Here the CDR3 DNA reads TGCGCCAGCAGCTTGGGTCGAAGCAGGGGTGAAGGAAACACCATATATTTT. It codes for CASSLGRSRGEGNTIYF.

This clone was counted only a few times. The gene calls are TRBV7-9 and TRBJ1-5, with 9 bases identical to TRBD1. This CDR3 spans 14 amino acids. With 6 bases clipped from V and 5 bases from J, the junction kept 5 bases outside the gene matches. Germline assignment: CDR1 SEHNR and CDR2 FQNEAQ (reference sequence). The CDR3 sequence is CASSSTGGDQPQHF. The CDR3 DNA follows: TGTGCCAGCAGTTCGACAGGGGGAGATCAGCCCCAGCATTTT.

The chain recombines TRBV6-5 with TRBJ2-7; D is possibly TRBD1 (5 bases). Trimming took 7 bases from V and 0 from J, leaving 16 bases between them. CDR1 MNHEY and CDR2 SVGAGI come from the germline V gene. CDR3 size: 15 residues. The chain's CDR3 is CASTDSFESSYEQYF. CDR3 bases: TGTGCCAGCACCGACAGCTTTGAGAGCTCCTACGAGCAGTACTTC.

The V and J genes are TRBV7-9 and TRBJ2-7; D ambiguous. Trimming removed 5 bases at V and 2 bases at J, with 4 bases between. The CDR3 length is 11 residues. Germline lookup yields CDR1 SEHNR and CDR2 FQNEAQ (reference sequence). CDR3 loop: CASSRAYEQYF. CDR3 nucleotides: TGTGCCAGCAGCCGGGCCTACGAGCAGTACTTC.

The V call is TRBV11-3, the J call TRBJ2-1; 12 bases line up with TRBD2. Germline V gene data show CDR1 as SGHNT and CDR2 as YENEEA. This CDR3 comprises 17 residues. After removal of 0 bases from V and 6 bases from J, the junction contained 6 bases not matched to a gene. The CDR3 reads CASSLEGRLAGVNEQFF. CDR3 sequence (DNA): TGTGCCAGCAGCTTAGAAGGGAGACTAGCGGGAGTCAATGAGCAGTTCTTC.

The V gene is TRBV10-3, the J gene TRBJ1-1, with D maybe TRBD1 (5 bases). This CDR3 spans 11 amino acids. V was clipped by 7 bases and J by 7 bases, with 10 bases between them. From germline, CDR1 is ENHRY and CDR2 SYGVKD. This CDR3 is CAINGGGEAFF. The CDR3 DNA follows: TGTGCCATCAATGGGGGGGGTGAAGCTTTCTTT.

This chain uses TRBV5-4 with TRBJ2-1; TRBD2 agrees at 9 bases. CDR1 and CDR2 from the germline V gene are SGHNT and YYREEE (reference sequence). The trim removed 2 bases at V and 7 bases at J, leaving 4 bases unmatched. This CDR3 contains 14 residues. The CDR3 sequence is CASSFGTSLNEQFF. The CDR3 region has the DNA TGTGCCAGCAGCTTCGGGACTAGCCTTAATGAGCAGTTCTTC.

V gene TRBV9 combines with J gene TRBJ2-5, with 11 positions matching TRBD2. Germline V gene lookup returns CDR1 SGDLS and CDR2 YYNGEE. The CDR3 length is 19 residues. The J segment lost 1 base and the V segment lost 0 bases, leaving 11 bases of the junction unmatched. The CDR3 spells CASSVGLAGGRGPQETQYF. The DNA of the CDR3 is TGTGCCAGCAGCGTAGGGCTAGCGGGGGGACGCGGTCCCCAAGAGACCCAGTACTTC.

CDR3 protein: CASSYGLAGGSDTQYF. The CDR3 DNA follows: TGTGCCAGCAGTTACGGTTTAGCGGGGGGGTCCGATACGCAGTATTTT. V is TRBV6-5 and J is TRBJ2-3; 11 nucleotides align to TRBD2. Germline CDR1 is MNHEY and CDR2 is SVGAGI. V lost 2 bases, J lost 6 bases, and 7 bases stayed unmatched. The CDR3 extends over 16 amino acids.

This chain links TRBV4-1 with TRBJ2-1, with 9 bases identical to TRBD1. This CDR3 contains 17 residues. The germline V gene encodes CDR1 MGHRA and CDR2 YSYEKL. Trimming cost V 1 base and J 5 bases; bases outside gene matches: 9. This chain's CDR3 is CASSQGVGGQGDNEQFF. DNA for the CDR3: TGCGCCAGCAGCCAAGGAGTAGGGGGACAGGGTGACAATGAGCAGTTCTTC.

V usage is TRBV6-5 and J usage is TRBJ1-1, with a possible D match to TRBD1 (6 bases). CDR1 MNHEY and CDR2 SVGAGI come from the germline V gene. The V gene lost 5 bases and the J gene lost 11 bases, with 18 bases spanning the gap. CDR3 length: 13 amino acids. This chain's CDR3 is CASSERGGLQAFF. CDR3 bases: TGTGCCAGCAGTGAAAGGGGGGGACTGCAGGCTTTCTTT.

This chain connects TRBV6-5 to TRBJ2-7; D is ambiguous. Deletions cut 6 bases from V and 0 bases from J, with 12 bases between. The CDR3 is 14 residues long. The germline V gene encodes CDR1 MNHEY and CDR2 SVGAGI. CDR3 residues: CASRAAWSSYEQYF. CDR3 in DNA: TGTGCCAGCAGGGCCGCATGGAGCTCCTACGAGCAGTACTTC.

V and J are TRBV27 and TRBJ2-7; D possibly corresponds to TRBD2 (6 bases). Germline loops: CDR1 MNHEY, CDR2 SMNVEV (reference sequence). This CDR3 is built from 13 residues. Trimming pared 6 bases from V and 1 base from J, leaving 10 bases between. As DNA, the CDR3 is TGTGCCAGCAGCCGACTAGATTCCTACGAGCAGTACTTC. Its translation: CASSRLDSYEQYF.

The rearrangement joins TRBV5-1 to TRBJ1-1, with a possible D match to TRBD1 (5 bases). Germline V gene lookup returns CDR1 SGHRS and CDR2 YFSETQ. The CDR3 sequence is 15 residues long. V dropped 3 bases and J dropped 5 bases, with 17 bases sitting between them. CDR3 sequence: CASSWGGDGGTEAFF. CDR3 in DNA: TGCGCCAGCAGCTGGGGCGGGGACGGGGGGACTGAAGCTTTCTTT.

The J gene is TRBJ2-2, the V gene TRBV18; TRBD1 matches 9 bases. The CDR3 runs 15 residues. Germline CDR1 reads KGHSH; CDR2 reads LQKENI. The ends lost 4 bases at V and 1 base at J; junction bases unmatched: 1. The CDR3 DNA follows: TGTGCCAGCTCACAGGGACAGGGGAACACCGGGGAGCTGTTTTTT. It yields the protein CASSQGQGNTGELFF.